This TCR beta chain was observed in a study of T-cell memory formation after mild COVID-19. Study-wide results and limits: A second wave expanding day 15 to 37 was CD4+-biased; contracting clones were balanced.

The germline V gene has CDR1 KGHDR and CDR2 SFDVKD. Trimming left V 5 bases short and J 4 bases short, with 19 bases between. The length of the CDR3 is 17 residues. TCRdb passed the 5' RACE reads through MiXCR, listing each CDR3 protein once. The table includes hundreds of thousands of distinct CDR3 sequences, roughly 18% detected once. This clonotype was seen only a few times. Its antigen is undetermined. What was sequenced was PBMCs or a T cell subset sorted from them (not recorded which). The sequence was collected from an adult woman who had mild COVID-19 (a few samples of this study predate the infection). Cell type and time point are not known. The chain recombines TRBV24-1 with TRBJ2-2, with D possibly being TRBD1 or TRBD2 (6 bases each). CDR3 in amino acids: CATSALTGAVATGELFF. For the CDR3, the DNA is TGTGCCACCAGTGCCCTTACGGGGGCCGTGGCCACCGGGGAGCTGTTTTTT.